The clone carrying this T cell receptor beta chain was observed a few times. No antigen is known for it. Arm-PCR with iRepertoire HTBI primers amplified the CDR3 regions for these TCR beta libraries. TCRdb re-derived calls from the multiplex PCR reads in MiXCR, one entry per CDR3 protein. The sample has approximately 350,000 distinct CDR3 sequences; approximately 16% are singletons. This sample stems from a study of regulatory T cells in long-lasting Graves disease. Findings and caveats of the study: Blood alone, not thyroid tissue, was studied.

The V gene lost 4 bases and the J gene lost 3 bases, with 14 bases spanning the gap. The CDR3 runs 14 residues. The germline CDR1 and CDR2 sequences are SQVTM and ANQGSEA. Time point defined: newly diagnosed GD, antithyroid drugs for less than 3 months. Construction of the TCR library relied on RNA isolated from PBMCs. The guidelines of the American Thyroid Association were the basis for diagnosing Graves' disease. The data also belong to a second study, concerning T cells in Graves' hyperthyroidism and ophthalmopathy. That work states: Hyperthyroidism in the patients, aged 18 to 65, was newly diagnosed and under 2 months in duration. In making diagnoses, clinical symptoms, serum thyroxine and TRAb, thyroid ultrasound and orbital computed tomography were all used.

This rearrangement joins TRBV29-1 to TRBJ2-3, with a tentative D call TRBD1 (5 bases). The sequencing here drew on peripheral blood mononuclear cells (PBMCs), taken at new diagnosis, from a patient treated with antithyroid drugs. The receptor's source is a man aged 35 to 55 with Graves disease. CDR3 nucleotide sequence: TGCAGCGTTGGTCGGCAGGGTAGGACAGATACGCAGTATTTT. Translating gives CSVGRQGRTDTQYF.